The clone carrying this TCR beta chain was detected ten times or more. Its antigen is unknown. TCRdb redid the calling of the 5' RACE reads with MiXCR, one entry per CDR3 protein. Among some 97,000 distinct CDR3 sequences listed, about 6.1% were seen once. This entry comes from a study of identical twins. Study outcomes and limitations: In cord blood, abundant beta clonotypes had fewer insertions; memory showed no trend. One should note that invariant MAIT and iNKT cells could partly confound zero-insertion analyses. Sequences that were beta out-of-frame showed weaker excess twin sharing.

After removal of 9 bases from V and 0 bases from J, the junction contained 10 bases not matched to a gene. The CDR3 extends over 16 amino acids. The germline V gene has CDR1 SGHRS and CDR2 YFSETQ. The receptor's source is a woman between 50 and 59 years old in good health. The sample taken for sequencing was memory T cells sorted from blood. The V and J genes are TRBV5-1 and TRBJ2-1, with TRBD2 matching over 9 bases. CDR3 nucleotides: TGCGCCACCCGGGCTAGCGGGGTGAGCTCCTACAATGAGCAGTTCTTC. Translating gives CATRASGVSSYNEQFF.